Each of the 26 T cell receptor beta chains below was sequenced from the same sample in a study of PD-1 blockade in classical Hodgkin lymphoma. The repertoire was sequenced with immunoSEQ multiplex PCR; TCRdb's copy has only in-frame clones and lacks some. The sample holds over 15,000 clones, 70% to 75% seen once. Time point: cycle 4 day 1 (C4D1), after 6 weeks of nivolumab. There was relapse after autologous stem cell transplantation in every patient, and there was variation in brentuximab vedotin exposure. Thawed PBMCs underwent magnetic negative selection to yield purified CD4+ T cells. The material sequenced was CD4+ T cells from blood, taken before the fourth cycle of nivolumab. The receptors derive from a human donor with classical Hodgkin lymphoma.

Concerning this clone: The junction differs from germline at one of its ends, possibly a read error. CDR3 sequence: CASSEESITF. The CDR3 DNA follows: TGTGCCAGCAGTGAGGAATCCATTACCTTC. This sequence joins TRBV6-5 and TRBJ2-7; D remains unclear. The CDR3 extends over 10 amino acids. The germline CDR1 and CDR2 sequences are MNHEY and SVGAGI.

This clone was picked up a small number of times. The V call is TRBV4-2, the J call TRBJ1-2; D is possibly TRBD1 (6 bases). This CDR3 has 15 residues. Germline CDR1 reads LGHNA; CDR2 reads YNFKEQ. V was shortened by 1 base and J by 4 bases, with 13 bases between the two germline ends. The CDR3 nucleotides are TGTGCCAGCAGCCAAGTTGGTCGGGACACCTATGGCTACACCTTC. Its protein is CASSQVGRDTYGYTF.

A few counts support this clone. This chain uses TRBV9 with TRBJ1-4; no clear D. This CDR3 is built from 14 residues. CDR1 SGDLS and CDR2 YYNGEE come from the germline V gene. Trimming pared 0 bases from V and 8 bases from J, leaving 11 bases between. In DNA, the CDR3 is TGTGCCAGCAGCGTAGGGGGATTAGGGGAAAAACTGTTTTTT. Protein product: CASSVGGLGEKLFF.

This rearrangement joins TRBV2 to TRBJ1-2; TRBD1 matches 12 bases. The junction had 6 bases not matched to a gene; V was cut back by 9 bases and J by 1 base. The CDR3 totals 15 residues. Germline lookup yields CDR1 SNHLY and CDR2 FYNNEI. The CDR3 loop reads CARGGQGAYNYGYTF. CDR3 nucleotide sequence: TGTGCCAGGGGGGGACAGGGGGCCTATAACTATGGCTACACCTTC.

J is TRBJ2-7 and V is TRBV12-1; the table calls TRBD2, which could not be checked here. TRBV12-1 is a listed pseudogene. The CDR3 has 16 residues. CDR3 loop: CASSPLTSGAFYEQYF. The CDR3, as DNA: TGTGCCAGCAGCCCGCTAACTAGCGGGGCTTTCTACGAGCAGTACTTC.

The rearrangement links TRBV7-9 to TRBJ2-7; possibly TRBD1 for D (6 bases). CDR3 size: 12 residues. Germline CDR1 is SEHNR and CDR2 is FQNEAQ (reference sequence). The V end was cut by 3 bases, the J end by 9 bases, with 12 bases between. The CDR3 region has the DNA TGTGCCAGCAGCTTGGGGACAAGCGGGCAGTACTTC. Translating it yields CASSLGTSGQYF. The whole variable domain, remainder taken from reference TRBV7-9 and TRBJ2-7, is DTGVSQNPRHKITKRGQNVTFRCDPISEHNRLYWYRQTLGQGPEFLTYFQNEAQLEKSRLLSDRFSAERPKGSFSTLEIQRTEQGDSAMYLCASSLGTSGQYFGPGTRLTVT.

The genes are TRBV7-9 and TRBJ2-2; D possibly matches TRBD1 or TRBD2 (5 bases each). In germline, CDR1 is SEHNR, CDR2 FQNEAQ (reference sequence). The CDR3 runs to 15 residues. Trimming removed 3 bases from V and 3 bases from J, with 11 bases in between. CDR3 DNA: TGTGCCAGCAGCTTTAGCGAAGGGGACACCGGGGAGCTGTTTTTT. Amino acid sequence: CASSFSEGDTGELFF.

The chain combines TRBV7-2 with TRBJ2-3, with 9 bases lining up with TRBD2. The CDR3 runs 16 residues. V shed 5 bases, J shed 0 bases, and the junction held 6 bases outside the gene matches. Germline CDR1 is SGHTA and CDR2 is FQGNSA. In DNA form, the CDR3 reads TGTGCCAGCAGCGTGGCTAGCGGGATCAGCACAGATACGCAGTATTTT. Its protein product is CASSVASGISTDTQYF.

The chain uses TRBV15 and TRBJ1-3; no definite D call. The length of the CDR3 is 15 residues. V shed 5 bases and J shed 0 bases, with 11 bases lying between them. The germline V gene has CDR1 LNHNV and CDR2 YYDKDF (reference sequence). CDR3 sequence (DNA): TGTGCCACCAGCGACCGACGGTCCTCTGGAAACACCATATATTTT. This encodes CATSDRRSSGNTIYF.

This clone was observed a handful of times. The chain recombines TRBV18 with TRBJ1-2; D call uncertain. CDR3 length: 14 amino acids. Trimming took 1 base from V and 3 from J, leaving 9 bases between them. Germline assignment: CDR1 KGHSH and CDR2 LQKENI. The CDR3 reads CASSPQLEDYGYTF. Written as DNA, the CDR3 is TGTGCCAGCTCACCACAGCTGGAAGACTATGGCTACACCTTC. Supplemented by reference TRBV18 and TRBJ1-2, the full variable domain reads NAGVMQNPRHLVRRRGQEARLRCSPMKGHSHVYWYRQLPEEGLKFMVYLQKENIIDESGMPKERFSAEFPKEGPSILRIQQVVRGDSAAYFCASSPQLEDYGYTFGSGTRLTVV.

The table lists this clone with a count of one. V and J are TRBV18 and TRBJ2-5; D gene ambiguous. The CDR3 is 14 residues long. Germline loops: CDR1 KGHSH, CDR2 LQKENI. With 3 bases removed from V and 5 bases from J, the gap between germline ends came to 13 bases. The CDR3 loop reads CASSPSGQWETQYF. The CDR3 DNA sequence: TGTGCCAGCTCACCTTCGGGCCAGTGGGAGACCCAGTACTTC.

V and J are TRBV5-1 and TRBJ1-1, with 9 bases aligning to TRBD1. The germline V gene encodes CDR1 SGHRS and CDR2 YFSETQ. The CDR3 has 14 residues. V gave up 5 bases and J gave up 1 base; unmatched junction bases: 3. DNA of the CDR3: TGCGCCAGCAGACAGGGGGCCTCGAACACTGAAGCTTTCTTT. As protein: CASRQGASNTEAFF.

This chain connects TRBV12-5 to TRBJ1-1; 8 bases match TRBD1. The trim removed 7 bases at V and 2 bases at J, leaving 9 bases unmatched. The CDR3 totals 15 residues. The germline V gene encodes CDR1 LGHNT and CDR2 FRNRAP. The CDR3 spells CASAMDRAGNTEAFF. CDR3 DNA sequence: TGTGCTAGTGCCATGGACAGGGCGGGAAACACTGAAGCTTTCTTT.

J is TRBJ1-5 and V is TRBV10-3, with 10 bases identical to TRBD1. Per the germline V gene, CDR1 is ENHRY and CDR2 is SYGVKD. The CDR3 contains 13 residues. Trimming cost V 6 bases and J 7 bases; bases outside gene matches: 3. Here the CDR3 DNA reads TGTGCCATCAGCGGGACAGGGGTCCAGCCCCAGCATTTT. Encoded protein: CAISGTGVQPQHF.

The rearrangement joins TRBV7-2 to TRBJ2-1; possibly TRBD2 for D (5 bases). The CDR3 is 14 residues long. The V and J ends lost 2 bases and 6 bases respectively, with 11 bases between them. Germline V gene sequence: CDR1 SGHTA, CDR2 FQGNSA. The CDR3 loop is CASSLMMGSNEQFF. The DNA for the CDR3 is TGTGCCAGCAGCTTAATGATGGGGAGCAATGAGCAGTTCTTC.

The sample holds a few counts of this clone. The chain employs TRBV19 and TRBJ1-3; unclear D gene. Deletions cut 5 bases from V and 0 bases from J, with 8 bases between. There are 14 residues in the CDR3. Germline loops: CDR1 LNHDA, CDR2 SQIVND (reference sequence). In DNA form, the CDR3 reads TGTGCCAGTAGTTTTTCGGGCTCTGGAAACACCATATATTTT. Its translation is CASSFSGSGNTIYF. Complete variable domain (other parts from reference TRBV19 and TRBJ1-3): DGGITQSPKYLFRKEGQNVTLSCEQNLNHDAMYWYRQDPGQGLRLIYYSQIVNDFQKGDIAEGYSVSREKKESFPLTVTSAQKNPTAFYLCASSFSGSGNTIYFGEGSWLTVV.

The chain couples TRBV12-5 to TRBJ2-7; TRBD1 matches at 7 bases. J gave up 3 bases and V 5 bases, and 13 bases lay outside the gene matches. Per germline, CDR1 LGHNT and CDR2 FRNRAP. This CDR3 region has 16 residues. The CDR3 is CASGRFPKGAYYEQYF. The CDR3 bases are TGTGCTAGTGGTCGATTCCCTAAGGGGGCGTACTACGAGCAGTACTTC. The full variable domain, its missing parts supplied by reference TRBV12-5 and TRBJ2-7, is DARVTQTPRHKVTEMGQEVTMRCQPILGHNTVFWYRQTMMQGLELLAYFRNRAPLDDSGMPKDRFSAEMPDATLATLKIQPSEPRDSAVYFCASGRFPKGAYYEQYFGPGTRLTVT.

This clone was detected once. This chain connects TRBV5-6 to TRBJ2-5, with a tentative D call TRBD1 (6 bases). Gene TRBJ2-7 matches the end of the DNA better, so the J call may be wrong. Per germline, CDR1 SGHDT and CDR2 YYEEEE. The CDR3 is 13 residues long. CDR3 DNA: TGTGCCAGCAGTTTACAGGGTTTTTACGAGCAGTACTTC. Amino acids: CASSLQGFYEQYF.

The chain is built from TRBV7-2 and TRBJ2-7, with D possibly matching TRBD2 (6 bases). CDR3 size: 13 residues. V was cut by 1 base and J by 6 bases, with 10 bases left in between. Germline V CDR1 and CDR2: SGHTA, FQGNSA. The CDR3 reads CASSLVGGGEQYF. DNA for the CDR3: TGTGCCAGCAGCTTAGTTGGGGGAGGCGAGCAGTACTTC.

CDR3 in amino acids: CASSQEVGSNTGELFF. As DNA, the CDR3 is TGTGCCAGCAGCCAAGAAGTAGGGTCGAACACCGGGGAGCTGTTTTTT. The J gene is TRBJ2-2, the V gene TRBV4-2, with D uncertain. Germline CDR1 and CDR2: LGHNA and YNFKEQ. The CDR3 spans 16 residues. The ends were cut back, 0 bases at V and 0 bases at J, with 8 bases in the middle.

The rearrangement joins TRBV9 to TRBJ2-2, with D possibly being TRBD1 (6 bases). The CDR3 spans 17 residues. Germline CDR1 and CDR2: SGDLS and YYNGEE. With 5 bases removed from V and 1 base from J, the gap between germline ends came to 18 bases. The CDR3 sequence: CASSYRPRQENTGELFF. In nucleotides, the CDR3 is TGTGCCAGCAGTTATCGACCCCGACAGGAGAACACCGGGGAGCTGTTTTTT.

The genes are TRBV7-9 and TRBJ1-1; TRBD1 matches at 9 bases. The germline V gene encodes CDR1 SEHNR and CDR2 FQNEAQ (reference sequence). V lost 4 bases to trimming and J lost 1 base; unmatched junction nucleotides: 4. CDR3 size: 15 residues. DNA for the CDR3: TGTGCCAGCAGCTCCGCGGACAGGGGGAACACTGAAGCTTTCTTT. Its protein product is CASSSADRGNTEAFF.

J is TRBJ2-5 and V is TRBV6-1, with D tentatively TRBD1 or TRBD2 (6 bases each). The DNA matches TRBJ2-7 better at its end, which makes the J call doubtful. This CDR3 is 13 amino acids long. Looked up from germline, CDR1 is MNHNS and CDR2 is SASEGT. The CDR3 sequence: CASRGGRGYEQYF. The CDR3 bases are TGTGCCAGCAGAGGGGGGCGCGGGTACGAGCAGTACTTC.

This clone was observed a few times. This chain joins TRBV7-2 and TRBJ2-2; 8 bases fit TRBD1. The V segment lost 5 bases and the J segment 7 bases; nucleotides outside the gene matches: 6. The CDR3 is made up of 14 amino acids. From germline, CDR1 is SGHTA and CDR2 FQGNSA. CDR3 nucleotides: TGTGCCAGCAGCCAAACAGGGGGGATCGGGGAGCTGTTTTTT. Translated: CASSQTGGIGELFF.

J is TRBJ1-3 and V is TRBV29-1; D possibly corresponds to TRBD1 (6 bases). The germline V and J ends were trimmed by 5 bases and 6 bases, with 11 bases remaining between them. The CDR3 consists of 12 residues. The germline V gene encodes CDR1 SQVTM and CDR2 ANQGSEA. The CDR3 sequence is CSVTTGSNTIYF. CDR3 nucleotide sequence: TGCAGCGTTACCACAGGGTCAAACACCATATATTTT.

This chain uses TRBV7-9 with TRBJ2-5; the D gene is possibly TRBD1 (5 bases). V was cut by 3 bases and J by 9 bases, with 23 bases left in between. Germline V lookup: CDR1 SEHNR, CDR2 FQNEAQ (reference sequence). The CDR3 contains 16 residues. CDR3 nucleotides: TGTGCCAGCAGCTTTAGTGGGGCAGGGAAGGTCGCCGCCCAGTACTTC. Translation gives CASSFSGAGKVAAQYF.